The source of this T cell receptor (beta chain) is a study of T cell responses to AZD1222 COVID-19 vaccine. Concerning this clone itself: The target antigen is unknown.

The method was immunoSEQ multiplex PCR; TCRdb's version includes in-frame clones alone and lacks a portion of them. Among 150,000 or so clones listed, around nine tenths were seen once. The study, taken as a whole, reports: Clonal diversity may have been underestimated in mostly white British donors.

This TCR was recovered from an adult in good health. This sample comprised peripheral blood, obtained on day 0 of AZD1222 vaccination.

CDR3 in amino acids: CASSLAGEVAKNIQYF. CDR3 DNA: TGTGCCAGCAGCTTAGCAGGAGAAGTAGCCAAAAACATTCAGTACTTC. V and J are TRBV7-2 and TRBJ2-4, with unresolved D. The germline gives CDR1 SGHTA, CDR2 FQGNSA. Trimming took 0 bases from V and 0 from J, leaving 9 bases between them. The CDR3 runs to 16 residues.